Following are 24 T cell receptor beta chains from one sample sequenced in a study of blood T cell repertoires in COVID-19. Assay used: immunoSEQ multiplex PCR; TCRdb lists only in-frame clones, some missing. Among about 210,000 clones listed, around 85% were seen once. Sequenced material: peripheral blood. The receptor source for this set is a man between 50 and 59 years old with COVID-19, enrolled during active disease.

The CDR3: CAWSAGVSNQPQHF. Here the CDR3 DNA reads TGTGCCTGGAGTGCAGGGGTGAGCAATCAGCCCCAGCATTTT. The rearrangement joins TRBV30 to TRBJ1-5; TRBD1 is a possible D gene (6 bases). The CDR3 loop spans 14 amino acids. Germline V gene sequence: CDR1 GTSNPN, CDR2 SVGIG (reference sequence). The V gene lost 1 base and the J gene lost 1 base, with 8 bases spanning the gap.

The chain couples TRBV18 to TRBJ1-5, with 9 bases that match TRBD1. V lost 3 bases to trimming and J lost 1 base; unmatched junction nucleotides: 7. This CDR3 contains 17 residues. From germline, CDR1 is KGHSH and CDR2 LQKENI. The DNA of the CDR3 is TGTGCCAGCTCACCCGAGCCGACAGGGGGGAGCAATCAGCCCCAGCATTTT. Protein: CASSPEPTGGSNQPQHF.

J is TRBJ2-3 and V is TRBV5-1; the D is unclear. This CDR3 has 14 amino acids. The V and J ends lost 2 bases and 2 bases respectively, with 9 bases between them. The germline V gene encodes CDR1 SGHRS and CDR2 YFSETQ. CDR3 bases: TGCGCCAGCAGCTTTGGTAGAGACACAGATACGCAGTATTTT. Its translation: CASSFGRDTDTQYF.

The V and J genes are TRBV7-9 and TRBJ1-5; the match to TRBD1 covers 7 bases. CDR1 is SEHNR and CDR2 is FQNEAQ in the germline V gene (reference sequence). This CDR3 comprises 15 residues. J lost 0 bases, V lost 4 bases, and 3 bases had no gene match. CDR3 sequence reads: CASSSGQDSNQPQHF. As DNA, the CDR3 is TGTGCCAGCAGCTCTGGACAGGATAGCAATCAGCCCCAGCATTTT.

This chain connects TRBV3-1 (or the pseudogene TRBV3-2) to TRBJ2-7, with 8 positions matching TRBD2. Germline CDR1 LGHDT, CDR2 YNNKEL (reference sequence). There are 16 residues in the CDR3. With V trimmed by 1 base and J by 2 bases, 7 bases remained unmatched. The CDR3 DNA sequence: TGTGCCAGCAGCCAAGTGTCGTCGGGGGGGCCCTACGAGCAGTACTTC. It codes for CASSQVSSGGPYEQYF.

The chain has TRBV4-1 and TRBJ1-2, with 10 bases matching TRBD1. The V gene's germline CDR1 is MGHRA and CDR2 YSYEKL. Trimming at V came to 0 bases and at J to 4 bases, leaving 8 bases not matched to a gene. The CDR3 length is 17 residues. CDR3 DNA sequence: TGCGCCAGCAGCCAAGAGGGACAGGGGAGTCGACGCTATGGCTACACCTTC. It is translated as CASSQEGQGSRRYGYTF.

V usage is TRBV6-1 and J usage is TRBJ2-2, with 9 bases identical to TRBD1. Germline assignment: CDR1 MNHNS and CDR2 SASEGT. The CDR3 has 19 residues. V shed 4 bases, J shed 1 base, and the junction held 13 bases outside the gene matches. The chain's CDR3 is CASSVGNRLGQGNTGELFF. The CDR3 nucleotides read TGTGCCAGCAGTGTCGGGAATCGTTTGGGACAGGGGAACACCGGGGAGCTGTTTTTT.

This chain uses TRBV6-2 or TRBV6-3 with TRBJ1-1, with a tentative D call TRBD1 (5 bases). The CDR3 covers 14 residues. Germline V gene lookup returns CDR1 MNHEY and CDR2 SVGEGT. V shed 2 bases and J shed 3 bases, with 10 bases lying between them. The CDR3 sequence is CASSYPGQHTEAFF. CDR3 nucleotides: TGTGCCAGCAGTTACCCAGGGCAGCACACTGAAGCTTTCTTT.

The chain has TRBV9 and TRBJ2-1; D might be TRBD1 (6 bases). This CDR3 has 15 residues. Germline CDR1 and CDR2: SGDLS and YYNGEE. V dropped 4 bases and J dropped 2 bases, with 13 bases sitting between them. This CDR3 is CASSPRQGPYNEQFF. CDR3 sequence (DNA): TGTGCCAGCAGCCCCCGGCAGGGGCCCTACAATGAGCAGTTCTTC. The variable domain in full, completed from reference TRBV9 and TRBJ2-1, reads DSGVTQTPKHLITATGQRVTLRCSPRSGDLSVYWYQQSLDQGLQFLIQYYNGEERAKGNILERFSAQQFPDLHSELNLSSLELGDSALYFCASSPRQGPYNEQFFGPGTRLTVL.

The rearrangement uses TRBV4-1 and TRBJ2-7; 7 nucleotides align to TRBD1. This CDR3 is built from 14 residues. Germline-derived CDR1 and CDR2 are MGHRA and YSYEKL. V was clipped by 5 bases and J by 1 base; unmatched bases: 5. The CDR3: CASSTSTGSYEQYF. CDR3 DNA sequence: TGCGCCAGCAGCACCTCGACAGGGTCCTACGAGCAGTACTTC.

This clone was observed once. This chain connects TRBV9 to TRBJ1-6; D is ambiguous. CDR3 length: 16 residues. Trimming stripped 4 bases from V and 0 bases from J, with 11 bases between. Germline CDR1 reads SGDLS; CDR2 reads YYNGEE. CDR3 loop: CASSRRESSYNSPLHF. CDR3 nucleotides: TGTGCCAGCAGCAGACGGGAGAGCTCCTATAATTCACCCCTCCACTTT. Full variable domain (remainder filled in from reference TRBV9 and TRBJ1-6): DSGVTQTPKHLITATGQRVTLRCSPRSGDLSVYWYQQSLDQGLQFLIQYYNGEERAKGNILERFSAQQFPDLHSELNLSSLELGDSALYFCASSRRESSYNSPLHFGNGTRLTVT.

The chain is built from TRBV4-1 and TRBJ2-3; perhaps TRBD1 as D (6 bases). Between the trimmed V and J ends, which lost 6 bases and 2 bases, there was a span of 12 bases. The germline gives CDR1 MGHRA, CDR2 YSYEKL. The CDR3 sequence is 14 residues long. The CDR3 loop is CASSQGTNTDTQYF. The CDR3 DNA reads as TGCGCCAGCAGTCAGGGGACCAACACAGATACGCAGTATTTT.

The rearrangement uses TRBV24-1 and TRBJ2-3; possible D gene TRBD1, 6 bases. CDR3 size: 15 residues. Germline loops: CDR1 KGHDR, CDR2 SFDVKD. V was clipped by 1 base and J by 4 bases, with 11 bases between them. The CDR3 DNA reads as TGTGCCACCAGTGATTTAGGGGCAGGGGCAGATACGCAGTATTTT. It specifies CATSDLGAGADTQYF.

The count of this clone is one. The J gene is TRBJ1-6, the V gene TRBV4-2; D gene uncertain. Trimming shortened V by 0 bases and J by 3 bases, and 9 bases separated the two germline ends. The V gene's germline CDR1 is LGHNA and CDR2 YNFKEQ. The CDR3 runs to 16 residues. For the CDR3, the DNA is TGTGCCAGCAGCCAAGAAGCGGGGTTCTATAATTCACCCCTCCACTTT. It yields the protein CASSQEAGFYNSPLHF.

The chain carries TRBV10-3 and TRBJ2-3; TRBD2 aligns across 8 bases. The V and J ends lost 6 bases and 1 base, in that order; junction bases with no gene match: 9. Germline V gene sequence: CDR1 ENHRY, CDR2 SYGVKD. The CDR3 sequence is 16 residues long. This chain's CDR3 is CAIRVAAGGRTDTQYF. The DNA of the CDR3 is TGTGCCATCAGGGTAGCGGCGGGGGGCCGCACAGATACGCAGTATTTT.

The chain employs TRBV19 and TRBJ1-5; no firm D call. Trimming took off 5 bases at V and 10 bases at J, with 12 bases between the two ends. The V gene's germline CDR1 is LNHDA and CDR2 SQIVND (reference sequence). CDR3 length: 12 residues. CDR3 in amino acids: CASSQTSIPQHF. The DNA of the CDR3 is TGTGCCAGTAGTCAGACTAGTATTCCCCAGCATTTT.

This chain joins TRBV5-1 and TRBJ1-6; no reliable D call. The germline V and J ends were trimmed by 2 bases and 2 bases, with 11 bases remaining between them. CDR1 SGHRS and CDR2 YFSETQ come from the germline V gene. The CDR3 has 16 amino acids. The DNA of the CDR3 is TGCGCCAGCAGCTTTGAGAGGCAAGCCTATAATTCACCCCTCCACTTT. It codes for CASSFERQAYNSPLHF.

The rearrangement uses TRBV27 and TRBJ2-7, with 14 bases lining up with TRBD2. Germline V gives CDR1 MNHEY, CDR2 SMNVEV (reference sequence). The CDR3 is 22 amino acids. The V gene end was trimmed by 5 bases and the J gene end by 3 bases; junction bases not matched to a gene: 24. CDR3 protein: CASSPHFGTSGGTKDSIYEQYF. CDR3 sequence (DNA): TGTGCCAGCAGTCCCCACTTCGGGACTAGCGGGGGCACCAAAGACTCCATCTACGAGCAGTACTTC.

This chain uses TRBV6-5 with TRBJ2-7, with TRBD2 identical over 8 bases. The CDR3 has 14 amino acids. Germline V CDR1 and CDR2: MNHEY, SVGAGI. With V trimmed by 2 bases and J by 6 bases, 6 bases remained unmatched. The CDR3: CASSYRGGLGEQYF. DNA for the CDR3: TGTGCCAGCAGTTACCGGGGGGGGCTGGGCGAGCAGTACTTC.

The chain recombines TRBV7-8 with TRBJ2-6; maybe TRBD2 (6 bases). V was trimmed by 8 bases and J by 1 base, leaving 6 bases between them. Germline loops: CDR1 SGHVS, CDR2 FQNEAQ. The CDR3 contains 13 residues. The CDR3 DNA follows: TGTGCCAGCGGGGGGTCTGGGGCCAACGTCCTGACTTTC. Protein sequence: CASGGSGANVLTF.

The chain carries TRBV27 and TRBJ2-1; 10 nucleotides line up with TRBD1. J was trimmed by 7 bases and V by 2 bases; bases with no gene match: 8. Germline V gene data show CDR1 as MNHEY and CDR2 as SMNVEV (reference sequence). The CDR3 is 16 amino acids. Here the CDR3 DNA reads TGTGCCAGCAGTTTAGACAGGGGGCGTTCGGGGAATGAGCAGTTCTTC. It codes for CASSLDRGRSGNEQFF.

This clone was seen a few times. The CDR3 DNA sequence: TGTGCCATCACCCAGACAGGGTCCTATGGCTACACCTTC. Protein: CAITQTGSYGYTF. The rearrangement links TRBV10-3 to TRBJ1-2, with TRBD1 matching 7 bases. From germline, CDR1 is ENHRY and CDR2 SYGVKD. This CDR3 is 13 amino acids long. Losses at the gene ends were 7 bases for V and 4 bases for J; bases not matched to a gene: 6.

This clone turned up a few times. Different DNA sequences within this sample yield the same CDR3. This chain's CDR3 is CASSEGTVGNQPQHF. CDR3 sequence (DNA): TGTGCCAGCAGCGAGGGGACAGTGGGAAATCAGCCCCAGCATTTT. The rearrangement links TRBV9 to TRBJ1-5, with TRBD1 matching over 7 bases. This CDR3 is built from 15 residues. CDR1 and CDR2 (germline): SGDLS, YYNGEE. V was pared by 3 bases and J by 4 bases, with 7 bases of the junction left unmatched.

The chain recombines TRBV7-2 with TRBJ2-7; TRBD1 matches 9 bases. Per germline, CDR1 SGHTA and CDR2 FQGNSA. The CDR3 consists of 15 residues. V was pared by 5 bases and J by 2 bases, with 7 bases of the junction left unmatched. CDR3 sequence: CASSPRTGAPYEQYF. CDR3 coding DNA: TGTGCCAGCAGCCCCAGGACAGGGGCCCCCTACGAGCAGTACTTC.